This is a list of T cell receptor beta chains from one sample in a study of T cells in Graves' hyperthyroidism and ophthalmopathy. TCRdb re-analysed the multiplex PCR reads in MiXCR, keeping a single row per CDR3 protein. The sample records some 600,000 distinct CDR3 sequences, approximately 15% being singletons. The sequencing input was blood. These TCRs come from a woman in her thirties with Graves' hyperthyroidism that later progressed to Graves' ophthalmopathy. Both conserved end residues are part of each CDR3. Fields, in order: J gene, V gene, CDR3 protein.

TRBJ2-2,TRBV6-5,CASSYSTPGYTGELFF
TRBJ1-4,TRBV18,CASSPPAGPEKLFF
TRBJ2-1,TRBV6-1,CASTRGAGHNEQFF
TRBJ1-1,TRBV6-1,CASIKPGGAEAFF
TRBJ2-1,TRBV20-1,CSAASLWTGRFVHEQFF
TRBJ2-7,TRBV6-2/TRBV6-3,CASARSSYEQYF
TRBJ1-1,TRBV2,CASNILLNTEAFF
TRBJ1-6,TRBV27,CASSELNSPLHF
TRBJ2-7,TRBV20-1,CGARDFSSPLGEQYF
TRBJ1-1,TRBV7-3,CASSPQTGPNTEAFF
TRBJ1-1,TRBV5-1,CASSAAGTNTEAFF
TRBJ2-5,TRBV5-1,CASSLVGLAGDETQYF
TRBJ2-3,TRBV18,CASSAAGRTDTQYF
TRBJ2-2,TRBV13,CASSFYNSGTGELFF
TRBJ2-7,TRBV4-1,CASSQVAGGIYEQYF
TRBJ1-1,TRBV7-3,CASTSRDRGLRHTEAFF
TRBJ2-2,TRBV20-1,CSAGREGYTGELFF
TRBJ2-7,TRBV28,CASSSSGTGVYEQYF
TRBJ2-2,TRBV4-3,CASSQDGSGPYTGELFF
TRBJ2-5,TRBV24-1,CATSDLTAQETQYF
TRBJ1-5,TRBV2,CASRKTGDQPQHF
TRBJ1-5,TRBV2,CASSETVNQPQHF
TRBJ2-7,TRBV20-1,CSARDGQGNYEQYF
TRBJ1-2,TRBV20-1,CSARQLGTSTHYGYTF
TRBJ2-1,TRBV9,CASSVATFGLAGDNEQFF
TRBJ1-1,TRBV6-5,CASSYSRQSNTEAFF
TRBJ2-7,TRBV6-1,CASSERPYEQYF
TRBJ2-1,TRBV6-2/TRBV6-3,CASSPPQQRVSNEQFF
TRBJ2-7,TRBV2,CASSALDISYEQYF
TRBJ2-5,TRBV4-1,CASSQVGTTQETQYF
TRBJ2-7,TRBV12-3/TRBV12-4,CASSLGTNKEQYF
TRBJ2-1,TRBV18,CASSPGREAPWNEQFF
TRBJ2-7,TRBV12-3/TRBV12-4,CASSRASFSWDEQYF
TRBJ1-5,TRBV19,CASSIGGPGSGNQPQHF
TRBJ2-7,TRBV24-1,CATSSGSSYEQYF
TRBJ2-1,TRBV5-8,CASSLAPGPTYNEQFF
TRBJ2-1,TRBV28,CASILRGWNEQFF
TRBJ1-6,TRBV5-1,CASSSSAGPPLHF
TRBJ2-3,TRBV27,CASSLIAGAGADTQYF
TRBJ1-1,TRBV25-1,CASSNLFSGNTEAFF
TRBJ2-3,TRBV7-2,CASSSPWGGDTQYF
TRBJ1-2,TRBV5-4,CASSQTAYGYTF
TRBJ2-7,TRBV6-1,CASSEALREGGAYEQYF
TRBJ1-1,TRBV20-1,CSAGRETNTEAFF
TRBJ2-2,TRBV7-9,CASSPWELFF
.,TRBV2,CASADVGQAYEQFF
TRBJ2-7,TRBV12-3/TRBV12-4,CASSLIEDGEQYF
TRBJ2-2,TRBV20-1,CSARYGDTGELFF
TRBJ2-1,TRBV6-2/TRBV6-3,CASSPPEREFVNEQFF
TRBJ2-7,TRBV28,CASSRAQTSDEQYF
TRBJ1-6,TRBV4-1,CASSPGTPVHRMSPLHF
TRBJ2-7,TRBV27,CASSNRESAYEQYF
TRBJ1-6,TRBV12-3/TRBV12-4,CASSFSRGNSPLHF
TRBJ1-1,TRBV6-1,CASSVSINTEAFF
TRBJ2-7,TRBV5-5,CASGRGVSYEQYF
TRBJ1-3,TRBV12-3/TRBV12-4,CASSFLNTIYF
TRBJ1-1,TRBV3-1,CASSPSKGITEAFF
TRBJ2-7,TRBV5-1,CASSLGSETYEQYF
TRBJ1-6,TRBV28,CASSFPETGWTSPLHF
TRBJ2-3,TRBV11-3,CASSLKGARAIDTQYF